Below, one TCR beta chain is given with its context. In the original workflow: It was from reference gene primer amplification that nucleated cell counts were estimated. This table comes from immunoSEQ multiplex PCR, and its TCRdb copy is limited to in-frame clones, with some not included. The V and J calls and clone size were taken over from that table, and D and trimming were inferred from the DNA. The table shows about 120,000 clones, with roughly 89% occurring only once. The study recruited people aged about 18 to 95 years across some 23 US areas. Either two negative PCRs, clearance, or symptom resolution qualified Cohort 3 donors as recovered. This record comes from a study of blood T cell repertoires in COVID-19. Study-level background: T cells, B-cell-depleted T cells, or PBMCs supplied cDNA or gDNA.

CDR3 length: 13 residues. Germline-derived CDR1 and CDR2 are SGHDN and FVKESK. Losses at the gene ends were 3 bases for V and 6 bases for J; bases not matched to a gene: 0. The sample taken for sequencing was PBMCs or T cells enriched from blood (not recorded which). The chain has TRBV14 and TRBJ2-1, with TRBD1 identical over 9 bases. The clonotype originates from a woman between 25 and 40 years old who had recovered from COVID-19. The CDR3 region is CASSQGQGNEQFF. CDR3 nucleotide sequence: TGTGCCAGCAGCCAGGGACAGGGCAATGAGCAGTTCTTC.